This is a list of T cell receptor beta chains from one sample in a study of blood T cell repertoires in COVID-19. TCRdb keeps only in-frame clones here, not all; method: immunoSEQ multiplex PCR. The sample has around 100,000 clones; just under 80% are singletons. Sequencing used peripheral blood. These receptors were taken from a woman aged 65 to 85 with acute or convalescent COVID-19. Each CDR3 is given with its conserved first and last residue. D genes are given only for firm matches. Some rows have no size entry. The others give once, few or many, or a class for an expanded clone.

abundance,d_gene,len,j_gene,v_gene,CDR3aa,CDR3nt
NA,NA,15,TRBJ1-5,TRBV19,CASSNPYSSNQPQHF,TGTGCCAGTAGTAATCCCTACAGCAGCAATCAGCCCCAGCATTTT
once,NA,17,TRBJ1-4,TRBV7-9,CASSLRAGAPSNEKLFF,TGTGCCAGCAGCTTAAGAGCGGGGGCGCCTTCTAATGAAAAACTGTTTTTT
NA,TRBD1,14,TRBJ1-1,TRBV2,CASGRTGEKPEAFF,TGTGCCAGCGGTAGGACAGGGGAAAAGCCTGAAGCTTTCTTT
few,NA,13,TRBJ1-3,TRBV9,CASSGTVGNTIYF,TGTGCCAGCAGCGGGACAGTGGGAAACACCATATATTTT
NA,TRBD1,14,TRBJ1-3,TRBV3-1/TRBV3-2,CASQTGARPDTIYF,TGTGCCAGCCAAACAGGGGCTAGGCCGGACACCATATATTTT
NA,TRBD2,17,TRBJ2-1,TRBV6-2/TRBV6-3,CASTPLAGGRMGNEQFF,TGTGCCAGCACCCCTCTAGCGGGGGGGCGTATGGGCAATGAGCAGTTCTTC
few,NA,12,TRBJ1-3,TRBV30,CAWSVGGNTIYF,TGTGCCTGGAGTGTCGGGGGAAACACCATATATTTT
NA,TRBD1,14,TRBJ1-1,TRBV7-2,CASSLADRQGAAFF,TGTGCCAGCAGCTTAGCGGATAGACAGGGGGCAGCTTTCTTT
NA,TRBD2,14,TRBJ2-5,TRBV30,CAWTSGGVGATQYF,TGTGCCTGGACTAGCGGGGGGGTCGGAGCGACCCAGTACTTC
NA,NA,16,TRBJ1-2,TRBV9,CASSVEGGGIGYGYTF,TGTGCCAGCAGCGTAGAGGGAGGAGGGATCGGCTATGGCTACACCTTC
NA,NA,16,TRBJ2-7,TRBV7-9,CASSPTVMATPYEQYF,TGTGCCAGCAGCCCAACCGTGATGGCAACCCCCTACGAGCAGTACTTC
NA,NA,13,TRBJ2-3,TRBV2,CASSSLGTDTQYF,TGTGCCAGCAGTTCTCTAGGCACAGATACGCAGTATTTT
NA,NA,12,TRBJ2-5,TRBV2,CASSAGAETQYF,TGTGCCAGCAGTGCAGGGGCAGAGACCCAGTACTTC
once,TRBD1,13,TRBJ2-7,TRBV12-3/TRBV12-4,CASRPTGFNEQYF,TGTGCCAGCAGACCGACAGGGTTCAACGAGCAGTACTTC
NA,NA,12,TRBJ1-1,TRBV5-6,CASNSGGHEAFF,TGTGCCAGCAACAGTGGGGGACATGAAGCTTTCTTT
NA,NA,13,TRBJ1-5,TRBV7-3,CASSGDGSQPQHF,TGTGCCAGCAGCGGGGACGGGAGTCAGCCCCAGCATTTT
NA,NA,14,TRBJ1-5,TRBV6-2/TRBV6-3,CASSSTGSNQPQHF,TGTGCCAGCAGTTCGACTGGAAGTAATCAGCCCCAGCATTTT
NA,TRBD1,15,TRBJ1-6,TRBV5-1,CASSLSRDRNSPLHF,TGCGCCAGCAGCTTGTCCCGGGACAGGAATTCACCCCTCCACTTT
NA,NA,13,TRBJ1-5,TRBV19,CASSIPGDQPQHF,TGTGCCAGTAGTATACCAGGGGATCAGCCCCAGCATTTT
NA,NA,15,TRBJ2-2,TRBV19,CASRQQDANTGELFF,TGTGCCAGTAGACAACAGGACGCGAACACCGGGGAGCTGTTTTTT
NA,TRBD2,19,TRBJ2-3,TRBV28,CASNPGGGGAVGSTDTQYF,TGTGCCAGCAACCCCGGCGGCGGGGGGGCCGTTGGAAGCACAGATACGCAGTATTTT
NA,NA,13,TRBJ1-3,TRBV27,CASSLSHGNTIYF,TGTGCCAGCAGTTTATCTCATGGAAACACCATATATTTT
NA,NA,15,TRBJ2-1,TRBV6-4,CASSDIGRGNNEQFF,TGTGCCAGCAGTGACATCGGACGAGGGAACAATGAGCAGTTCTTC
NA,NA,15,TRBJ1-4,TRBV5-1,CASSLSGPGKEKLFF,TGCGCCAGCAGCCTTTCAGGGCCTGGAAAAGAAAAACTGTTTTTT
NA,NA,15,TRBJ2-7,TRBV18,CASSPPGLSSYEQYF,TGTGCCAGCTCACCACCGGGACTTTCCTCCTACGAGCAGTACTTC
NA,NA,18,TRBJ1-1,TRBV14,CASSQRHGQIKMNTEAFF,TGTGCCAGCAGCCAAAGGCACGGACAGATAAAGATGAACACTGAAGCTTTCTTT
once,TRBD1,15,TRBJ1-1,TRBV7-9,CASRSDRGEYTEAFF,TGTGCCAGCAGATCAGACAGGGGGGAATACACTGAAGCTTTCTTT
NA,TRBD1,14,TRBJ1-2,TRBV18,CASSPGQAGSGYTF,TGTGCCAGCTCACCGGGACAGGCAGGATCTGGCTACACCTTC
NA,NA,15,TRBJ1-5,TRBV2,CASRTAFSSNQPQHF,TGTGCCAGCAGAACCGCTTTTAGTAGCAATCAGCCCCAGCATTTT
NA,NA,17,TRBJ1-1,TRBV4-3,CASSQGSMAWQNTEAFF,TGCGCCAGCAGCCAAGGAAGTATGGCCTGGCAGAACACTGAAGCTTTCTTT
few,NA,14,TRBJ1-4,TRBV19,CASNEGSYNEKLFF,TGTGCCAGTAACGAGGGCTCATATAATGAAAAACTGTTTTTT
NA,NA,12,TRBJ2-5,TRBV29-1,CSAGPGSETQYF,TGCAGCGCCGGGCCGGGGTCCGAGACCCAGTACTTC
NA,NA,16,TRBJ2-1,TRBV7-2,CASSPEDGSSYNEQFF,TGTGCCAGCAGCCCGGAGGATGGAAGCTCCTACAATGAGCAGTTCTTC
NA,TRBD1,16,TRBJ2-2,TRBV5-1,CASSWTGTGVTGELFF,TGCGCCAGCAGCTGGACCGGGACAGGGGTCACCGGGGAGCTGTTTTTT
NA,NA,15,TRBJ1-4,TRBV6-5,CASRRGGQGGEKLFF,TGTGCCAGCAGGAGGGGAGGGCAAGGCGGTGAAAAACTGTTTTTT
NA,NA,17,TRBJ1-6,TRBV5-6,CASSFWGVSLYNSPLHF,TGTGCCAGCAGCTTTTGGGGGGTCTCCCTCTATAATTCACCCCTCCACTTT
NA,NA,14,TRBJ1-6,TRBV5-1,CASSLDRVNSPLHF,TGCGCCAGCAGCTTGGACAGGGTTAATTCACCCCTCCACTTT
NA,TRBD2,15,TRBJ2-5,TRBV11-2,CASSSVRAGGETQYF,TGTGCCAGCAGCTCAGTTCGAGCGGGAGGAGAGACCCAGTACTTC
NA,TRBD1,15,TRBJ1-1,TRBV10-3,CAISEPGTGAAEAFF,TGTGCCATCAGTGAGCCTGGGACAGGGGCGGCTGAAGCTTTCTTT
few,TRBD2,14,TRBJ2-3,TRBV6-2/TRBV6-3,CASSSGGATDTQYF,TGTGCCAGCAGTAGCGGGGGGGCAACAGATACGCAGTATTTT
NA,TRBD1,12,TRBJ2-5,TRBV29-1,CSVDRDRETQYF,TGCAGCGTCGACAGGGATCGGGAGACCCAGTACTTC
NA,NA,14,TRBJ1-2,TRBV24-1,CATSEGTGFYGYTF,TGTGCCACCAGTGAAGGCACAGGGTTTTATGGCTACACCTTC
once,TRBD2,16,TRBJ2-5,TRBV9,CASASGGLPQVETQYF,TGTGCCAGCGCCAGCGGGGGGCTTCCTCAGGTAGAGACCCAGTACTTC
NA,NA,14,TRBJ2-3,TRBV27,CASSLGGPMYTQYF,TGTGCCAGCAGTTTGGGGGGGCCCATGTATACGCAGTATTTT
NA,TRBD1,16,TRBJ1-1,TRBV5-1,CASSLEQGALNTEAFF,TGCGCCAGCAGCTTGGAGCAGGGGGCTCTGAACACTGAAGCTTTCTTT
NA,NA,14,TRBJ1-3,TRBV7-2,CASSLPSGADTIYF,TGTGCCAGCAGCTTACCGTCTGGGGCAGACACCATATATTTT
NA,NA,16,TRBJ2-1,TRBV7-8,CASSSMGGPVYNEQFF,TGTGCCAGCAGCTCAATGGGGGGGCCGGTGTACAATGAGCAGTTCTTC
few,TRBD1,15,TRBJ1-1,TRBV10-3,CASREGGAGNTEAFF,TGTGCCAGTAGAGAAGGGGGCGCGGGGAACACTGAAGCTTTCTTT
NA,NA,14,TRBJ1-2,TRBV9,CASSASGTFYGYTF,TGTGCCAGCAGCGCCTCTGGGACTTTCTATGGCTACACCTTC
NA,NA,12,TRBJ1-1,TRBV29-1,CSVDSTGLEAFF,TGCAGCGTTGATAGTACAGGGCTCGAAGCTTTCTTT
NA,TRBD2,14,TRBJ2-5,TRBV7-2,CASSPGDGRETQYF,TGTGCCAGCAGCCCAGGAGACGGGAGGGAGACCCAGTACTTC
NA,NA,14,TRBJ2-2,TRBV30,CACLGGRNTGELFF,TGTGCCTGTTTGGGGGGACGTAACACCGGGGAGCTGTTTTTT
NA,NA,13,TRBJ2-1,TRBV6-5,CASSYSTRGEQFF,TGTGCCAGCAGTTACTCCACCCGGGGTGAGCAGTTCTTC